Presented here are 12 T cell receptor beta chains from one specimen sequenced in a study of T cell repertoires in cytomegalovirus infection. MiXCR, applied by TCRdb to the reads, yields one record per CDR3 protein. This table holds about half a million distinct CDR3 sequences, around 35% found once. These TCRs' antigens remain unknown. The specimen comprised cultured PBMCs, sampled from culture after CMV antigen stimulation. The receptors originated from a human donor in good health (CMV status not recorded). Some clones in this sample may be carry-over from other donors' samples.

This clonotype has a handful of counts. The gene calls are TRBV19 and TRBJ1-5; 9 nucleotides agree with TRBD1. The CDR3 sequence is 15 residues long. Germline V gene lookup returns CDR1 LNHDA and CDR2 SQIVND (reference sequence). After removal of 6 bases from V and 3 bases from J, the junction contained 6 bases not matched to a gene. DNA of the CDR3: TGTGCCAGTAGACCTGGGGACAGGGTCAATCAGCCCCAGCATTTT. As protein: CASRPGDRVNQPQHF.

The gene calls are TRBV4-1 and TRBJ2-2; D might be TRBD2 (7 bases). Between the trimmed V and J ends, which lost 0 bases and 1 base, there was a span of 15 bases. The CDR3 has 18 residues. Germline-derived CDR1 and CDR2 are MGHRA and YSYEKL. CDR3 sequence (DNA): TGCGCCAGCAGCCAAGAATGGGGGCTAGCGGTGAACACCGGGGAGCTGTTTTTT. Protein: CASSQEWGLAVNTGELFF.

The rearrangement links TRBV4-3 to TRBJ2-3, with D maybe TRBD1 (6 bases). The CDR3 is made up of 15 amino acids. V lost 0 bases and J 3 bases, leaving 10 bases between the germline ends. The germline V gene has CDR1 LGHNA and CDR2 YSLEER. The CDR3 reads CASSQDAGETDTQYF. The CDR3, as DNA: TGCGCCAGCAGCCAAGACGCAGGGGAAACAGATACGCAGTATTTT.

The chain uses TRBV7-9 and TRBJ2-7; a possible D gene is TRBD1 (6 bases). The germline V gene encodes CDR1 SEHNR and CDR2 FQNEAQ (reference sequence). Trimming removed 5 bases at V and 3 bases at J, with 17 bases between. The CDR3 totals 15 residues. In nucleotides, the CDR3 is TGTGCCAGCAGCCCCGGGCACACAGGGAGCTACGAGCAGTACTTC. The encoded protein is CASSPGHTGSYEQYF.

V is TRBV7-2 and J is TRBJ2-3; no clear D. Trimming shortened V by 1 base and J by 0 bases, and 8 bases separated the two germline ends. The CDR3 contains 15 residues. Germline CDR1 and CDR2: SGHTA and FQGNSA. Here the CDR3 DNA reads TGTGCCAGCAGCTTAGATACACGAAGCACAGATACGCAGTATTTT. It is translated as CASSLDTRSTDTQYF.

V gene TRBV29-1 combines with J gene TRBJ2-5, with TRBD2 matching over 10 bases. This CDR3 comprises 15 residues. Germline CDR1 reads SQVTM; CDR2 reads ANQGSEA. With V trimmed by 3 bases and J by 9 bases, 13 bases remained unmatched. The CDR3, as DNA: TGCAGCGTTGAGAGGGGACTAGCGCGGTCAGGGGCCCAGTACTTC. This gives the protein CSVERGLARSGAQYF. Together with reference TRBV29-1 and TRBJ2-5, the CDR3 gives the full variable domain: SAVISQKPSRDICQRGTSLTIQCQVDSQVTMMFWYRQQPGQSLTLIATANQGSEATYESGFVIDKFPISRPNLTFSTLTVSNMSPEDSSIYLCSVERGLARSGAQYFGPGTRLLVL.

The gene calls are TRBV2 and TRBJ2-1; 7 bases agree with TRBD2. From germline, CDR1 is SNHLY and CDR2 FYNNEI. This CDR3 contains 14 residues. The J segment lost 6 bases and the V segment lost 9 bases, leaving 11 bases of the junction unmatched. The DNA for the CDR3 is TGTGCCAGTGTGGATGCAGCGGGAAGCAATGAGCAGTTCTTC. Protein product: CASVDAAGSNEQFF. The variable domain in full, completed from reference TRBV2 and TRBJ2-1, reads EPEVTQTPSHQVTQMGQEVILRCVPISNHLYFYWYRQILGQKVEFLVSFYNNEISEKSEIFDDQFSVERPDGSNFTLKIRSTKLEDSAMYFCASVDAAGSNEQFFGPGTRLTVL.

V is TRBV19 and J is TRBJ2-5; D remains ambiguous. The V gene's germline CDR1 is LNHDA and CDR2 SQIVND (reference sequence). V shed 3 bases and J shed 5 bases, with 7 bases lying between them. The CDR3 totals 12 residues. The CDR3 nucleotides read TGTGCCAGTAGTATTTCGCGGGAGACCCAGTACTTC. This sequence encodes CASSISRETQYF.

This clonotype was observed a handful of times. V is TRBV30 and J is TRBJ1-1, with 9 bases identical to TRBD1. Per the germline V gene, CDR1 is GTSNPN and CDR2 is SVGIG (reference sequence). This CDR3 has 16 amino acids. V shed 3 bases, J shed 2 bases, and the junction held 10 bases outside the gene matches. The CDR3, as DNA: TGTGCCTGGAGCCGATGGGGGACAGGGAAAAACACTGAAGCTTTCTTT. Its protein is CAWSRWGTGKNTEAFF.

The rearrangement links TRBV10-3 to TRBJ2-5; D uncertain. The germline gives CDR1 ENHRY, CDR2 SYGVKD. The CDR3 length is 12 residues. V lost 2 bases and J lost 4, with 5 bases in between. CDR3 in amino acids: CAISEVRETQYF. CDR3 bases: TGTGCCATCAGTGAGGTGCGAGAGACCCAGTACTTC.

This clonotype was seen a few times. The rearrangement uses TRBV12-3 or TRBV12-4 and TRBJ1-2; 7 nucleotides agree with TRBD1. Trimming cost V 5 bases and J 2 bases; bases outside gene matches: 5. CDR3 length equals 14 residues. The CDR3, as DNA: TGTGCCAGCAGTCACCCGACAGGGAACTATGGCTACACCTTC. Its protein product is CASSHPTGNYGYTF.

The chain employs TRBV7-2 and TRBJ2-3; 7 bases map to TRBD1. CDR3 length: 13 residues. J gave up 6 bases and V 7 bases, and 7 bases lay outside the gene matches. Germline V gives CDR1 SGHTA, CDR2 FQGNSA. For the CDR3, the DNA is TGTGCCAGCACCCAGGGGGTTGGGGATACGCAGTATTTT. Translating it yields CASTQGVGDTQYF.